This TCR beta chain was sequenced in a study of cytomegalovirus exposure and HLA in healthy donors. Whole-study results and caveats: In all likelihood, a cluster of highly shared sequence variants was a sequencing artifact. TCR sequences were mostly rare, though some public TCRs occurred in many donors. Later genetic work tied a missense DCLRE1C variant to beta-chain V and J trimming.

Note on this clone: Its antigen is currently unknown.

The V and J ends lost 2 bases and 2 bases, in that order; junction bases with no gene match: 3. Germline CDR1 PRHDT, CDR2 FYEKMQ (reference sequence). This CDR3 region has 16 residues. It was with 60 Vbeta and 13 Jbeta primers that the PCR ran. Sequenced by immunoSEQ multiplex PCR; TCRdb stores in-frame clones only, minus some. The sample shows about 180,000 clones, 75% to 85% of them seen only once. The V gene is TRBV13, the J gene TRBJ2-3; TRBD2 matches 11 bases. The TCR sequence derives from a girl aged 2 to 10 in good health and CMV-seropositive. Sequencing was performed on PBMCs. The CDR3 loop is CASSLRLAGYTDTQYF. Here the CDR3 DNA reads TGTGCCAGCAGCTTACGACTAGCGGGGTACACAGATACGCAGTATTTT.